The source of this TCR beta chain is a study of beta chain features in type 1 diabetes. Study findings and constraints: It was possible that PCR favored shorter templates, equally so in patients and controls. Whether HLA type affects TCRB rearrangement stayed undetermined in the present work.

Comment on this clone: Its antigen is currently unknown.

This CDR3 is 15 amino acids long. V lost 5 bases to trimming and J lost 3 bases; unmatched junction nucleotides: 4. Germline CDR1 and CDR2: SGHVS and FQNEAQ. Expressed TCRB transcripts were sequenced because the entire RNA isolate underwent reverse transcription. Using immunoSEQ multiplex PCR, the repertoire was profiled, and TCRdb retains in-frame clones only, with some absent. The table has about 260,000 clones, more than 65% seen once; the top ten hold approximately 0.053%. The sequenced sample consisted of naive CD4+ T cells from blood. The receptor's source is a man aged 25 to 40 in good health. V and J are TRBV7-8 and TRBJ2-1; 10 bases align to TRBD1. Here the CDR3 reads CASSPGTGVYNEQFF. In DNA form, the CDR3 reads TGTGCCAGCAGCCCGGGGACAGGGGTCTACAATGAGCAGTTCTTC. The full variable domain, completed using reference TRBV7-8 and TRBJ2-1, is GAGVSQSPRYKVAKRGQDVALRCDPISGHVSLFWYQQALGQGPEFLTYFQNEAQLDKSGLPSDRFFAERPEGSVSTLKIQRTQQEDSAVYLCASSPGTGVYNEQFFGPGTRLTVL.